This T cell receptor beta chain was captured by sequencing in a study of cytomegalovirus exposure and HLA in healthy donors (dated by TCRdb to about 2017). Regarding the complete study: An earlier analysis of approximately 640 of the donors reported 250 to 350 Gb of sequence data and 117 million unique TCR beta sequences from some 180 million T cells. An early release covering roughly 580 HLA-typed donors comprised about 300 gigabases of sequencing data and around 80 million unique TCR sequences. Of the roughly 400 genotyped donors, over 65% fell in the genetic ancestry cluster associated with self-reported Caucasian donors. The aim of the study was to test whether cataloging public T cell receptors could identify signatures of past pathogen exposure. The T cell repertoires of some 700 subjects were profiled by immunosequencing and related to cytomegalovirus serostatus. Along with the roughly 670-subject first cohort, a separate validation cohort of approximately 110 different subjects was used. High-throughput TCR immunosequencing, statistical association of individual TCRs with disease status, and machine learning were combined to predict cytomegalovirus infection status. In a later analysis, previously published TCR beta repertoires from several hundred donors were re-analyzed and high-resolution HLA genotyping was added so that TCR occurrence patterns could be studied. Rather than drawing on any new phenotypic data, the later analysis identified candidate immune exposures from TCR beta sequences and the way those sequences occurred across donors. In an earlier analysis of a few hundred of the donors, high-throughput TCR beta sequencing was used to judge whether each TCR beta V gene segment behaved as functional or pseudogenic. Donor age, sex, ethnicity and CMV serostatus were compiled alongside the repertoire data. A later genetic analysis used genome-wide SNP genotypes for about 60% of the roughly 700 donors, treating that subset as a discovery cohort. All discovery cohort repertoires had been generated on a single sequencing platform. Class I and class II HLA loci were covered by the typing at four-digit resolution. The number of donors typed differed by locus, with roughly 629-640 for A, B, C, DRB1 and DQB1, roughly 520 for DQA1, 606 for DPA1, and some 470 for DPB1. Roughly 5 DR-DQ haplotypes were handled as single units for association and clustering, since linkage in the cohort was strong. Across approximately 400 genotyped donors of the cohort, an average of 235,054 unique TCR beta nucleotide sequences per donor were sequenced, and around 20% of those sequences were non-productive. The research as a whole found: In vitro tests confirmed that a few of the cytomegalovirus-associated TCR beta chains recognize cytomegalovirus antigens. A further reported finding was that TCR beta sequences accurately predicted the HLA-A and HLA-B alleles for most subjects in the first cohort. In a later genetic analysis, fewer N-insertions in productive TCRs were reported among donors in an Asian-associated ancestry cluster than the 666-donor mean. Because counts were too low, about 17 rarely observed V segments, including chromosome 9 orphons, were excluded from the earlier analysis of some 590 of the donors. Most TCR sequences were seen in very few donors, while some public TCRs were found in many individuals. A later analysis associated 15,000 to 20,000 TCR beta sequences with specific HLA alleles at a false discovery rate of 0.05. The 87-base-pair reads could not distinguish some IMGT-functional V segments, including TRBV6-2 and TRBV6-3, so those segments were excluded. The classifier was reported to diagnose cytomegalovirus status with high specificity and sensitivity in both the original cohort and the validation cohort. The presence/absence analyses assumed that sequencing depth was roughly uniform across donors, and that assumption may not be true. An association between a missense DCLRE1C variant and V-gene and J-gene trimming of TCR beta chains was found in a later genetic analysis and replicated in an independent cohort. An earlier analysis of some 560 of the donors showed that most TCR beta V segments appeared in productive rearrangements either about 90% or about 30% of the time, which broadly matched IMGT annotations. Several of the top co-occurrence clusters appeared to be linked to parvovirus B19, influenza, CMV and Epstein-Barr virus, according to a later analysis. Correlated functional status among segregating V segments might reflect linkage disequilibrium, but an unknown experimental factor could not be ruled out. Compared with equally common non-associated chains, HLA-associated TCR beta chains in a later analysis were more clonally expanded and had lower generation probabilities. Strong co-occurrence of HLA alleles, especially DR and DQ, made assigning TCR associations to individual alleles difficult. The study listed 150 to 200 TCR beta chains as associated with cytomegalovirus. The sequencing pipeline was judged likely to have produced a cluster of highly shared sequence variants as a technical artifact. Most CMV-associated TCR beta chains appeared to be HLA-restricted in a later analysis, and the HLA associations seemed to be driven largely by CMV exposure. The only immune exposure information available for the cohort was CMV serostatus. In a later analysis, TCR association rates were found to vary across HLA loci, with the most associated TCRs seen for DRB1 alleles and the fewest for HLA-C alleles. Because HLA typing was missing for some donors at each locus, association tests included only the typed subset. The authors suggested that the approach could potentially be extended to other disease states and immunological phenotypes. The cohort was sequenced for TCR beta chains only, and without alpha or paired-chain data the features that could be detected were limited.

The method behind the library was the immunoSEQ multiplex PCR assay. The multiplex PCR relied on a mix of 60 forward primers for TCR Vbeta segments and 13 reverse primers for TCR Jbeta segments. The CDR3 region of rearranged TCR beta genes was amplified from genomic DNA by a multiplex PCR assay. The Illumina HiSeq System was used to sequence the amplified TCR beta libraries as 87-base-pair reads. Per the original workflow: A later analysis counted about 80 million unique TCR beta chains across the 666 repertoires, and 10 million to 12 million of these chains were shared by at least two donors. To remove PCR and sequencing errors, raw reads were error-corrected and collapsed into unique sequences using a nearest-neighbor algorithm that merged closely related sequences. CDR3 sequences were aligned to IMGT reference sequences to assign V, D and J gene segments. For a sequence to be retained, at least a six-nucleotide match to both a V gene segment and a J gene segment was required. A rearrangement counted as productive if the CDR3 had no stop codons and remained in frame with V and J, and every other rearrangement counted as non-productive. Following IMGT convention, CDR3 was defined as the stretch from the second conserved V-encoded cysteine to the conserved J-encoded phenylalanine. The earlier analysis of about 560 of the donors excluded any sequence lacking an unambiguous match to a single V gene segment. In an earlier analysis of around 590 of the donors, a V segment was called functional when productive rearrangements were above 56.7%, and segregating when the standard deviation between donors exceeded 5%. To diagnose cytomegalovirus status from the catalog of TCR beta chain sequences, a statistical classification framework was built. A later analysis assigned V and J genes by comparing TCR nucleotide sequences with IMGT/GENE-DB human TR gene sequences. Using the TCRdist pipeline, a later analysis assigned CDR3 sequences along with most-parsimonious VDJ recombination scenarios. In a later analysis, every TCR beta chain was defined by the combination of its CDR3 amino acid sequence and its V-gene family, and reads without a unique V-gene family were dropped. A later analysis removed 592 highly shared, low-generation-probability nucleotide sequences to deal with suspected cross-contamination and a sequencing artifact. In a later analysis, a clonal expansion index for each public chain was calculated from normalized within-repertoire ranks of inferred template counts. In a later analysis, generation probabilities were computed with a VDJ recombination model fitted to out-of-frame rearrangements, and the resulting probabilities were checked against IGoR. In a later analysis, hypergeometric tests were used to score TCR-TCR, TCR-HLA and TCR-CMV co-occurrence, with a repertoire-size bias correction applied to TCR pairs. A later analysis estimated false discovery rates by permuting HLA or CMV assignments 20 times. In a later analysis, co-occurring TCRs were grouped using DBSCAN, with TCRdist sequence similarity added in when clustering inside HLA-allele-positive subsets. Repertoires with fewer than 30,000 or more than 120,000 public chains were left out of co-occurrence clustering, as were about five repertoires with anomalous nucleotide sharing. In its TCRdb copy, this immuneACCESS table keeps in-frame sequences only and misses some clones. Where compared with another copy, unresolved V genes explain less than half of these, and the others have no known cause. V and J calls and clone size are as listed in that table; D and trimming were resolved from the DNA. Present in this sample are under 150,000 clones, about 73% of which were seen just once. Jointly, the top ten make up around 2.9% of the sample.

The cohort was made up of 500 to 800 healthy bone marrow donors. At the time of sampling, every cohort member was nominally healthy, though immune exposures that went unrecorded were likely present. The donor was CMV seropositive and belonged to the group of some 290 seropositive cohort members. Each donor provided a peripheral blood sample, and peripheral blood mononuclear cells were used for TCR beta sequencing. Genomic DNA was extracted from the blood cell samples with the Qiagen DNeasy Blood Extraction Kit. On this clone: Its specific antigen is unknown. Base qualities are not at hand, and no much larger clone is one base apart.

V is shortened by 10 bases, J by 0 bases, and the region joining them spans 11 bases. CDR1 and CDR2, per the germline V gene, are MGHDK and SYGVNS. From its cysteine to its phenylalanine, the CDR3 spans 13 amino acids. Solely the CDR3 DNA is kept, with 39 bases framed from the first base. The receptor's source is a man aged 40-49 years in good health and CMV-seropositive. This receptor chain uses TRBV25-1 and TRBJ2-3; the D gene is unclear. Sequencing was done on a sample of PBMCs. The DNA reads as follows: TGTGCCACGACCCCAGCGAGCACAGATACGCAGTATTTT. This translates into CATTPASTDTQYF.